A single sample is the source of the 26 T cell receptor beta chains below, sequenced in a study of cytomegalovirus exposure and HLA in healthy donors. Libraries were prepared by immunoSEQ multiplex PCR; TCRdb keeps only in-frame clonotypes and omits some of them. The repertoire consists of roughly 130,000 clones, with almost 90% occurring once and the leading ten covering 1.4%. The material sequenced was PBMCs. Source of these receptors: a man younger than 40 in good health and CMV-seronegative.

The V gene is TRBV11-1, the J gene TRBJ2-2; D call uncertain. Germline CDR1 reads SGHAT; CDR2 reads FQDESV (reference sequence). The CDR3 is 14 residues long. V dropped 1 base and J dropped 6 bases, with 9 bases sitting between them. DNA for the CDR3: TGTGCCAGCAGCTTAGAGAGAGTTTCCGGGGAGCTGTTTTTT. This codes for CASSLERVSGELFF.

The rearrangement links TRBV29-1 to TRBJ2-3; no definite D call. The V end was cut by 4 bases, the J end by 6 bases, with 8 bases between. Germline values: CDR1 SQVTM, CDR2 ANQGSEA. The CDR3 is 11 residues long. Here the CDR3 DNA reads TGCAGCGTTGCAAATCCCGATACGCAGTATTTT. Its translation is CSVANPDTQYF.

This clone appeared a single time. The chain carries TRBV25-1 and TRBJ1-1, with 7 bases that match TRBD1. CDR1 is MGHDK and CDR2 is SYGVNS in the germline V gene. This CDR3 has 14 amino acids. V shed 5 bases and J 1 base; nucleotides not matched to a gene: 4. CDR3 in amino acids: CASSPGTANTEAFF. The CDR3, as DNA: TGTGCCAGCAGTCCAGGGACAGCGAACACTGAAGCTTTCTTT.

This clone was detected only once. V is TRBV6-1 and J is TRBJ1-1; D gene unclear. The CDR3 covers 14 residues. The V gene lost 5 bases and the J gene lost 1 base, with 11 bases spanning the gap. The germline gives CDR1 MNHNS, CDR2 SASEGT. DNA of the CDR3: TGTGCCAGCAGTAACTACGACGGGAACACTGAAGCTTTCTTT. Translation gives CASSNYDGNTEAFF.

This clone has a handful of counts. The chain combines TRBV19 with TRBJ1-2, with unresolved D. V was clipped by 5 bases and J by 8 bases, with 15 bases between them. Germline V gene data show CDR1 as LNHDA and CDR2 as SQIVND (reference sequence). This CDR3 spans 13 amino acids. CDR3 protein: CASSWVGGIGYTF. For the CDR3, the DNA is TGTGCCAGTAGTTGGGTGGGAGGGATCGGCTACACCTTC.

The chain links TRBV12-5 to TRBJ1-1, with D unresolved. Germline V gene data show CDR1 as LGHNT and CDR2 as FRNRAP. Trimming stripped 5 bases from V and 1 base from J, with 17 bases between. The CDR3 consists of 16 residues. The DNA of the CDR3 is TGTGCTAGTGGTCCCCAACCCGAGGCGGCGAACACTGAAGCTTTCTTT. Protein: CASGPQPEAANTEAFF.

In this sample, this clone turned up once. The chain carries TRBV5-1 and TRBJ2-3; 8 bases match TRBD2. The CDR3 contains 16 residues. J gave up 2 bases and V 0 bases, and 5 bases lay outside the gene matches. CDR1 and CDR2 from the germline V gene are SGHRS and YFSETQ. For the CDR3, the DNA is TGCGCCAGCAGCTTGGATTGGCGGGAGGTCACAGATACGCAGTATTTT. Residues: CASSLDWREVTDTQYF.

The chain carries TRBV7-2 and TRBJ2-3; possible D gene TRBD1, 7 bases. Trimming removed 5 bases from V and 3 bases from J, with 15 bases in between. The CDR3 runs 15 residues. The germline gives CDR1 SGHTA, CDR2 FQGNSA. The CDR3 bases are TGTGCCAGCAGCCTCCGGGACAGCGGGACAGATACGCAGTATTTT. This sequence encodes CASSLRDSGTDTQYF.

The chain is built from TRBV4-1 and TRBJ1-1; D not certain. V was cut by 3 bases and J by 5 bases, with 10 bases left in between. The CDR3 contains 13 residues. Germline assignment: CDR1 MGHRA and CDR2 YSYEKL. The CDR3 DNA reads TGCGCCAGCAGCCACCCCGAGGGAACTGAAGCTTTCTTT. Amino acids: CASSHPEGTEAFF.

The gene calls are TRBV29-1 and TRBJ2-6; TRBD2 might be the D (5 bases). V lost 6 bases to trimming and J lost 1 base, with 7 bases between them. Looked up from germline, CDR1 is SQVTM and CDR2 is ANQGSEA. The CDR3 length is 13 residues. The CDR3 region is CSVGLSGANVLTF. The CDR3 DNA follows: TGCAGCGTCGGACTGTCTGGGGCCAACGTCCTGACTTTC. Filled out from reference TRBV29-1 and TRBJ2-6, the complete variable domain reads SAVISQKPSRDICQRGTSLTIQCQVDSQVTMMFWYRQQPGQSLTLIATANQGSEATYESGFVIDKFPISRPNLTFSTLTVSNMSPEDSSIYLCSVGLSGANVLTFGAGSRLTVL.

The rearrangement links TRBV2 to TRBJ2-5; D is possibly TRBD2 (5 bases). V gave up 6 bases and J gave up 4 bases, with 18 bases separating them. Germline V gene sequence: CDR1 SNHLY, CDR2 FYNNEI. This CDR3 has 15 residues. CDR3 sequence: CASRKPGNEGETQYF. The CDR3 nucleotides are TGTGCCAGCAGAAAGCCGGGGAACGAGGGAGAGACCCAGTACTTC. The variable domain in full, with the rest retrieved from reference TRBV2 and TRBJ2-5, is EPEVTQTPSHQVTQMGQEVILRCVPISNHLYFYWYRQILGQKVEFLVSFYNNEISEKSEIFDDQFSVERPDGSNFTLKIRSTKLEDSAMYFCASRKPGNEGETQYFGPGTRLLVL.

The chain combines TRBV29-1 with TRBJ1-3; D possibly corresponds to TRBD1 (6 bases). V was pared by 1 base and J by 3 bases, with 22 bases between. Germline CDR1 SQVTM, CDR2 ANQGSEA. This CDR3 is built from 18 residues. CDR3 sequence (DNA): TGCAGCGTTGAAGGCGAAGCACAGGGCTTTTGGGGTGGAAACACCATATATTTT. The encoded protein is CSVEGEAQGFWGGNTIYF.

A remark on this clone: Other DNA sequences in the same sample also yield this CDR3. This rearrangement joins TRBV5-1 to TRBJ2-7; 12 bases match TRBD1. Germline CDR1 is SGHRS and CDR2 is YFSETQ. The CDR3 consists of 14 residues. V lost 2 bases, J lost 5 bases, and 2 bases stayed unmatched. In nucleotides, the CDR3 is TGCGCCAGCAGCTTCGGGACAGGGGGCAACGAGCAGTACTTC. This translates into CASSFGTGGNEQYF. Variable domain in full (rest from reference TRBV5-1 and TRBJ2-7): KAGVTQTPRYLIKTRGQQVTLSCSPISGHRSVSWYQQTPGQGLQFLFEYFSETQRNKGNFPGRFSGRQFSNSRSEMNVSTLELGDSALYLCASSFGTGGNEQYFGPGTRLTVT.

The chain carries TRBV21-1 and TRBJ2-7; the listed D gene, TRBD2, was not tested against the DNA. TRBV21-1 corresponds to a pseudogene. The CDR3 is 15 residues long. DNA for the CDR3: TGTGCCAGCAGCAAAGAGACGGGAGAAGAGTACGAGCAGTACTTC. Amino acid sequence: CASSKETGEEYEQYF.

The chain is built from TRBV14 and TRBJ2-2; 7 nucleotides align to TRBD1. CDR1 and CDR2 (germline): SGHDN, FVKESK. V dropped 4 bases and J dropped 7; count of bases not matched to a gene: 12. The CDR3 is 16 residues long. CDR3 nucleotides: TGTGCCAGCAGCCTTCAGGCGAAGGGGGCGAACGGGGAGCTGTTTTTT. This sequence encodes CASSLQAKGANGELFF.

The V gene is TRBV5-1, the J gene TRBJ2-7; tentative D call: TRBD1 (5 bases). Germline CDR1 SGHRS, CDR2 YFSETQ. V lost 3 bases, J lost 2 bases, and 9 bases lay in between. This CDR3 comprises 13 residues. Here the CDR3 reads CASSSQGPYEQYF. CDR3 sequence (DNA): TGCGCCAGCAGCTCTCAGGGTCCCTACGAGCAGTACTTC.

The J gene is TRBJ1-2, the V gene TRBV15; D gene uncertain. The length of the CDR3 is 15 residues. Germline CDR1 LNHNV, CDR2 YYDKDF (reference sequence). The V gene lost 0 bases and the J gene lost 4 bases, with 12 bases spanning the gap. CDR3 coding DNA: TGTGCCACCAGCAGAGATAAGAACAGTATCTATGGCTACACCTTC. Amino acid sequence: CATSRDKNSIYGYTF.

The chain has TRBV2 and TRBJ1-5, with D maybe TRBD1 (6 bases). The CDR3 is 15 residues long. Germline V lookup: CDR1 SNHLY, CDR2 FYNNEI. V was trimmed by 4 bases and J by 3 bases, leaving 13 bases between them. In DNA form, the CDR3 reads TGTGCCAGCAGTGGGCAGGGGATCAACAATCAGCCCCAGCATTTT. It codes for CASSGQGINNQPQHF.

The CDR3 loop reads CAISALGQMNTEAFF. The CDR3 DNA sequence: TGTGCCATCAGTGCCTTGGGACAGATGAACACTGAAGCTTTCTTT. This chain links TRBV10-3 with TRBJ1-1, with 7 nucleotides matching TRBD1. Losses at the gene ends were 4 bases for V and 0 bases for J; bases not matched to a gene: 5. CDR3 length equals 15 residues. Germline-derived CDR1 and CDR2 are ENHRY and SYGVKD.

This chain connects TRBV7-2 to TRBJ2-1; no reliable D call. CDR3 size: 14 residues. Looked up from germline, CDR1 is SGHTA and CDR2 is FQGNSA. The V end was cut by 8 bases, the J end by 9 bases, with 20 bases between. DNA of the CDR3: TGTGCCAGCGGCAGCCTCCCTGGGCAGACTGAGCAGTTCTTC. Encoded protein: CASGSLPGQTEQFF.

V gene TRBV18 combines with J gene TRBJ2-7; possible D gene TRBD2, 6 bases. Germline loops: CDR1 KGHSH, CDR2 LQKENI. V lost 3 bases, J lost 2 bases, and 11 bases lay in between. CDR3 length equals 14 residues. The CDR3: CASSPVPGAYEQYF. CDR3 nucleotides: TGTGCCAGCTCACCTGTCCCGGGGGCCTACGAGCAGTACTTC.

Turning to this clone: Other DNA sequences within the sample encode an identical CDR3. This chain links TRBV7-9 with TRBJ2-3; 8 bases are shared with TRBD2. Germline V CDR1 and CDR2: SEHNR, FQNEAQ (reference sequence). With 1 base clipped from V and 2 bases from J, the junction kept 2 bases outside the gene matches. This CDR3 comprises 15 residues. In DNA, the CDR3 is TGTGCCAGCAGCTTAGTACTAGCGGCCACAGATACGCAGTATTTT. Translation gives CASSLVLAATDTQYF.

The CDR3: CASSLNRVRSTEAFF. As DNA, the CDR3 is TGTGCCAGCAGCTTAAACAGGGTTAGGAGCACTGAAGCTTTCTTT. This chain links TRBV11-2 with TRBJ1-1; possibly TRBD1 for D (6 bases). The ends were cut back, 2 bases at V and 4 bases at J, with 14 bases in the middle. The CDR3 extends over 15 amino acids. Germline loops: CDR1 SGHAT, CDR2 FQNNGV.

This chain uses TRBV7-6 with TRBJ2-6; TRBD2 might be the D (5 bases). The CDR3 spans 18 residues. V lost 4 bases and J 0 bases, leaving 16 bases between the germline ends. CDR1 and CDR2 from the germline V gene are SGHVS and FNYEAQ. The CDR3 loop is CASSSATGYRSGANVLTF. The DNA for the CDR3 is TGTGCCAGCAGCTCGGCGACGGGGTACCGCTCTGGGGCCAACGTCCTGACTTTC.

This sequence joins TRBV7-9 and TRBJ1-5; 7 nucleotides align to TRBD1. This CDR3 has 12 residues. Germline V gene sequence: CDR1 SEHNR, CDR2 FQNEAQ (reference sequence). Trimming took 8 bases from V and 5 from J; bases not matched to a gene: 3. The CDR3: CASGTGDQPQHF. CDR3 DNA sequence: TGTGCCAGCGGAACAGGGGATCAGCCCCAGCATTTT.

The chain carries TRBV7-2 and TRBJ1-6; D is perhaps TRBD1 (6 bases). Trimming stripped 5 bases from V and 5 bases from J, with 13 bases between. Germline CDR1 SGHTA, CDR2 FQGNSA. The CDR3 is 15 amino acids. The CDR3 coding sequence is TGTGCCAGCAGCCGTAATGGACAGAATAATTCACCCCTCCACTTT. It specifies CASSRNGQNNSPLHF.